This T cell receptor (beta chain) was identified during a study of blood T cell repertoires in COVID-19. Study-wide background: The origin of the acute and convalescent COVID-19 samples was the United States, Italy and Spain. From T cells, B-cell-depleted T cells, or PBMCs came the material, which was cDNA or gDNA.

This CDR3 contains 16 residues. The V end was cut by 3 bases, the J end by 6 bases, with 18 bases between. The germline gives CDR1 SNHLY, CDR2 FYNNEI. Original processing methods: Reference gene primer amplification in the assay estimated nucleated cell counts. Produced via immunoSEQ multiplex PCR; TCRdb's table is partial and in-frame only. That table supplies the V and J calls and clone size; D and trimming were determined from the DNA. The sample holds nearly 200,000 clones; around 84% are singletons and the top ten take less than 20%. The receptor's source is a human donor in a cohort sampled during active COVID-19. V gene TRBV2 combines with J gene TRBJ1-5, with D perhaps matching TRBD1 (5 bases). Input material: peripheral blood. CDR3 amino acids: CASSEFGSRGVQPQHF. The CDR3 DNA follows: TGTGCCAGCAGTGAGTTCGGTAGTCGGGGGGTTCAGCCCCAGCATTTT.